A selection of T cell receptor beta chains follows, all from one sample in a study of a mutant IDH1 vaccine in newly diagnosed glioma. For these receptors, no antigen is known. Using immunoSEQ multiplex PCR, the repertoire was profiled, and TCRdb retains in-frame clones only, with some absent. The sample includes 77,000 or so clones, about 81% of them seen just once. Sequencing was performed on PBMCs, taken from a glioma patient whose treatment included an IDH1 peptide vaccine. The receptor set was obtained from a man in his forties or fifties with glioma. Both conserved end residues are part of each CDR3. Fields, in order: J gene, clone size, D gene, V gene, CDR3 DNA, CDR3 protein. The D gene is left open where the match is weak. Rows may omit the clone size; those that give it use once, few, many or a size class.

>TRBJ1-1|few|.|TRBV10-3
TGTGCCATCAGTGAGGGGGGCATGCCCACTGAAGCTTTCTTT
CAISEGGMPTEAFF
>TRBJ1-1|few|TRBD1|TRBV9
TGTGCCAGCAGCGGAGGGACAGGGGTCATGAACACTGAAGCTTTCTTT
CASSGGTGVMNTEAFF
>TRBJ2-3|.|TRBD1|TRBV5-5
TGTGCCAGCCGTGCTAGGACAGGGGGAGGGACAGATACGCAGTATTTT
CASRARTGGGTDTQYF
>TRBJ1-5|.|.|TRBV6-6
TGTGCCAGCAAATCCCAGAGTAGCAATCAGCCCCAGCATTTT
CASKSQSSNQPQHF
>TRBJ2-7|.|.|TRBV9
TGTGCCAGCAGCGTAGATCCGGGATCAGGATACGAGCAGTACTTC
CASSVDPGSGYEQYF
>TRBJ2-5|few|.|TRBV29-1
TGCAGCGTTGCCGAGTGGGCGCGGGAGACCCAGTACTTC
CSVAEWARETQYF
>TRBJ2-7|.|.|TRBV30
TGTGCTTACTCGACTTCGGGGGAGCAGTACTTC
CAYSTSGEQYF
>TRBJ1-1|.|.|TRBV28
TGTGCCAGCAGAGCGACAGGGAACACTGAAGCTTTCTTT
CASRATGNTEAFF
>TRBJ2-5|.|TRBD1|TRBV6-1
TGTGCCAGCAGTGAGGACAGGGGGCTACGGCGAGAGACCCAGTACTTC
CASSEDRGLRRETQYF
>TRBJ1-1|.|TRBD1|TRBV29-1
TGCAGCGTGGGTGTGACAGGGTTTATCGCTGAAGCTTTCTTT
CSVGVTGFIAEAFF
>TRBJ2-5|.|.|TRBV12-1
TGTGCCAGCAGCGTACGATTGGGACTAGCGTTCCAAGAGACCCAGTACTTC
CASSVRLGLAFQETQYF
>TRBJ2-7|.|.|TRBV5-1
TGCGCCAGCAGCTCGCTCCCGGGACCGACCTACGAGCAGTACTTC
CASSSLPGPTYEQYF
>TRBJ2-3|.|.|TRBV5-1
TGCGCCAGCAGCCCTACAGAGTACTCCACAGATACGCAGTATTTT
CASSPTEYSTDTQYF
>TRBJ1-4|.|.|TRBV7-6
TGTGCCAGCAGCTTAGACAGGGATGAAAAACTGTTTTTT
CASSLDRDEKLFF